The clone carrying this T cell receptor (beta chain) showed up many times. This CDR3 region has 14 residues. Trimming took 8 bases from V and 6 from J; bases not matched to a gene: 10. TCRdb itself ran the 5' RACE reads through MiXCR, one entry per CDR3 protein. The sample contains roughly 54,000 distinct CDR3 sequences, roughly 18% of which appear only once. The sequence derives from a female donor with breast cancer. Sequencing was carried out using naive CD4+ T cells sorted from blood. Subset specified: naive CD4+ T cells, CD4+CD45RA+CD25-. The gene calls are TRBV12-3 or TRBV12-4 and TRBJ2-7, with TRBD2 matching over 10 bases. The CDR3 DNA follows: TGTGCCAGCTGTACGGGTCTAGCGGGAGCCGAGCAGTACTTC. Its translation: CASCTGLAGAEQYF.